Listed below are T cell receptor beta chains from one sample, sequenced in a study of response to subunit inactivated influenza vaccine. TCRdb recomputed calls from the RT-PCR reads with MiXCR, one row per CDR3 protein. Among hundreds of thousands of distinct CDR3 sequences, approximately 11% were seen once, and the ten largest hold 9.5% to 15%. The source was PBMCs from blood, collected around seven weeks after vaccination. The receptors derive from a man aged 45-60 years who received an inactivated influenza vaccine. Both conserved end residues are part of each CDR3. The D gene is left open where the match is weak. A row's size may be missing; if present it is once, few, many or a size class.

d_call j_call v_call clone_size cdr3_length cdr3_nt cdr3_aa
NA TRBJ2-7 TRBV20-1 many 14 TGCAGTGCTAGGGAGGGCAGTATGTTGTCCGAGCAGTACTTC CSAREGSMLSEQYF
TRBD1 TRBJ2-2 TRBV29-1 NA 15 TGCAGCGCCGACTCAGGGGGCGGATCTTTGGGGGAGCTGTTTTTT CSADSGGGSLGELFF
NA TRBJ1-5 TRBV4-1 NA 14 TGCGCCAGCACCCGGGACACCTCAAATCAGCCCCAGCATTTT CASTRDTSNQPQHF
TRBD1 TRBJ1-4 TRBV12-3/TRBV12-4 many 14 TGTGCCAGCAGCCCCACAGGGGTAAATGAAAAACTGTTTTTT CASSPTGVNEKLFF
NA TRBJ2-5 TRBV11-1 NA 18 TGTGCCAGCAGCCCAATTCCAGGACACCGCGGGCAACAAGAGACCCAGTACTTC CASSPIPGHRGQQETQYF
NA TRBJ1-5 TRBV29-1 NA 12 TGCAGCGTTGAGGGTTGCAATCAGCCCCAGCATTTT CSVEGCNQPQHF
NA TRBJ1-5 TRBV15 NA 14 TGTGCCACCAGCAGAGATGCAGGGTCCCAGCCCCAGCATTTT CATSRDAGSQPQHF
NA TRBJ2-7 TRBV7-2 medium-sized 14 TGTGCCAGCAGCTTAGTGGGTGTGGGGAACGAGCAGTACTTC CASSLVGVGNEQYF
NA TRBJ2-1 TRBV7-2 NA 13 TGTGCCAGCAGCCCCCAGTTGGGCAATGAGCAGTTCTTC CASSPQLGNEQFF
NA TRBJ1-3 TRBV7-2 few 15 TGTGCCAGCAGCTTAGCGCTTGGCCGAGGGGACACCATATATTTT CASSLALGRGDTIYF
NA TRBJ1-1 TRBV12-3/TRBV12-4 NA 13 TGTGCCAGCAGTTTATTAGGAACCACTAAAGCTTTCTTT CASSLLGTTKAFF